This passage covers 27 T cell receptor beta chains from one sample sequenced in a study of cytomegalovirus exposure and HLA in healthy donors (dated by TCRdb to about 2017). The library was made by the immunoSEQ multiplex PCR assay. The multiplex PCR relied on a mix of 60 forward primers for TCR Vbeta segments and 13 reverse primers for TCR Jbeta segments. This immuneACCESS table, as held by TCRdb, lists in-frame sequences with V and J called but not all clones. Of the missing ones, under half trace to an unresolved V gene in checked studies; the others have no known cause. In this sample the table shows about 180,000 clones, around 75% of which occur a single time. Around 3% of the sample comes from the top ten. Material: PBMCs. The receptor source for this set is a male donor in good health and CMV-seronegative.

A remark on this clone: An end of the junction differs from the germline gene, which may be a read error. The rearrangement joins TRBV5-8 to TRBJ1-2; 7 bases map to TRBD1. The CDR3 consists of 14 residues. CDR1 is SGHTS and CDR2 is YDEGEE in the germline V gene. CDR3 nucleotides: TGTGCCAGCAGGTTGGAACAGGGGAACTATGGCTACACCTTC. As protein: CASRLEQGNYGYTF.

The gene calls are TRBV6-6 and TRBJ1-2; no clear D. The V end lost 7 bases, the J end lost 0 bases, and 9 bases lay between the germline ends. The CDR3 loop spans 13 amino acids. Germline CDR1 is MNHNY and CDR2 is SVGAGI (reference sequence). CDR3 sequence reads: CASNELPNYGYTF. In nucleotides, the CDR3 is TGTGCCAGCAACGAGTTACCTAACTATGGCTACACCTTC.

The chain has TRBV5-1 and TRBJ2-5, with 8 bases identical to TRBD2. The J call is in doubt because the DNA end fits TRBJ2-7 better. The CDR3 covers 14 residues. The germline CDR1 and CDR2 sequences are SGHRS and YFSETQ. The CDR3 coding sequence is TGCGCCAGCAGCCTGAGCGGGAGCTCCTACGAGCAGTACTTC. Translating it yields CASSLSGSSYEQYF.

This chain joins TRBV6-5 and TRBJ2-5; D unresolved. The germline V gene has CDR1 MNHEY and CDR2 SVGAGI. The CDR3 consists of 12 residues. V was trimmed by 6 bases and J by 5 bases, leaving 10 bases between them. The CDR3 loop is CASSPPEETQYF. The CDR3 coding sequence is TGTGCCAGCAGCCCTCCGGAGGAGACCCAGTACTTC.

This clone turned up a few times. The chain links TRBV27 to TRBJ1-2, with a tentative D call TRBD1 (5 bases). CDR1 MNHEY and CDR2 SMNVEV come from the germline V gene (reference sequence). The ends were cut back, 6 bases at V and 5 bases at J, with 16 bases in the middle. The CDR3 consists of 14 residues. This CDR3 reads CASSAGRIRYGYTF. The CDR3 DNA is TGTGCCAGCAGCGCAGGGCGAATCCGGTATGGCTACACCTTC.

V gene TRBV6-5 combines with J gene TRBJ1-5; 7 nucleotides match TRBD1. CDR3 length: 15 amino acids. CDR1 and CDR2 (germline): MNHEY, SVGAGI. V lost 3 bases, J lost 7 bases, and 9 bases stayed unmatched. DNA of the CDR3: TGTGCCAGCAGTTATGACAGGGCCCCGGGGCAGCCCCAGCATTTT. Translated, it gives CASSYDRAPGQPQHF.

The chain combines TRBV19 with TRBJ1-1; D ambiguous. The CDR3 runs to 16 residues. Germline V gene lookup returns CDR1 LNHDA and CDR2 SQIVND (reference sequence). The V end was cut by 3 bases, the J end by 1 base, with 15 bases between. DNA of the CDR3: TGTGCCAGTAGTATCCGTGCTCAGCGTACGAACACTGAAGCTTTCTTT. Translation: CASSIRAQRTNTEAFF.

Worth noting for this clone: The junction shows a germline mismatch at one end, possibly a read error. This chain connects TRBV29-1 to TRBJ1-2; TRBD1 agrees at 8 bases. The CDR3 consists of 11 residues. Germline V lookup: CDR1 SQVTM, CDR2 ANQGSEA. The CDR3: CSVGAQGATLF. The CDR3 DNA sequence: TGCAGCGTTGGGGCGCAGGGGGCAACGCTTTTC.

The chain recombines TRBV6-6 with TRBJ1-5; the D is unclear. With 2 bases removed from V and 2 bases from J, the gap between germline ends came to 10 bases. CDR1 MNHNY and CDR2 SVGAGI come from the germline V gene (reference sequence). This CDR3 is 15 amino acids long. DNA for the CDR3: TGTGCCAGCAGTTACGGCCCCGGGGGCAATCAGCCCCAGCATTTT. As protein: CASSYGPGGNQPQHF.

This clone came up a few times. The chain couples TRBV9 to TRBJ1-6, with a possible D match to TRBD1 (6 bases). Trimming left V 4 bases short and J 5 bases short, with 10 bases between. CDR1 is SGDLS and CDR2 is YYNGEE in the germline V gene. The CDR3 sequence is 14 residues long. CDR3 residues: CASSWTENNSPLHF. Written as DNA, the CDR3 is TGTGCCAGCAGCTGGACAGAAAATAATTCACCCCTCCACTTT.

This clone was detected once. The V and J genes are TRBV6-6 and TRBJ2-7; 7 positions match TRBD2. Germline CDR1 reads MNHNY; CDR2 reads SVGAGI (reference sequence). Germline trimming cut 0 bases from V and 3 bases from J; bases unmatched to any gene: 2. The CDR3 has 14 residues. The CDR3 DNA is TGTGCCAGCAGTTACTCCGGGACTATCTACGAGCAGTACTTC. This sequence encodes CASSYSGTIYEQYF.

The chain is built from TRBV10-3 and TRBJ2-1; TRBD2 matches 9 bases. Unmatched junction bases numbered 23, after V lost 7 bases and J lost 10 bases. The CDR3 is 18 residues long. Per the germline V gene, CDR1 is ENHRY and CDR2 is SYGVKD. Here the CDR3 reads CAITTERFSGSPSREQFF. The CDR3 DNA follows: TGTGCCATCACTACCGAGAGATTTAGCGGGAGTCCCTCTCGGGAGCAGTTCTTC.

In DNA, the CDR3 is TGTGCCATCAGCCTGGGACAGCGCTATGGCTACACCTTC. As protein: CAISLGQRYGYTF. V and J are TRBV10-3 and TRBJ1-2; 7 bases agree with TRBD1. The CDR3 extends over 13 amino acids. CDR1 ENHRY and CDR2 SYGVKD come from the germline V gene. V gave up 6 bases and J gave up 4 bases; unmatched junction bases: 5.

The rearrangement joins TRBV30 to TRBJ2-1; 9 bases agree with TRBD2. Per germline, CDR1 GTSNPN and CDR2 SVGIG (reference sequence). V lost 1 base and J lost 15; bases outside the gene matches: 19. This CDR3 has 16 amino acids. The DNA of the CDR3 is TGTGCCTGGAGTGAAACGGCGGGAGGGCCTGTTCGGGGAACGTTCTTC. Translation: CAWSETAGGPVRGTFF.

The gene calls are TRBV5-1 and TRBJ1-1, with 8 nucleotides matching TRBD1. Germline lookup yields CDR1 SGHRS and CDR2 YFSETQ. The CDR3 spans 15 residues. The ends lost 4 bases at V and 4 bases at J; junction bases unmatched: 9. The CDR3 DNA sequence: TGCGCCAGCAGCAAGCCGGGACAGGAAGGCACTGAAGCTTTCTTT. As protein: CASSKPGQEGTEAFF.

The gene calls are TRBV11-2 and TRBJ1-1, with 10 nucleotides matching TRBD1. V lost 3 bases, J lost 6 bases, and 10 bases stayed unmatched. Germline assignment: CDR1 SGHAT and CDR2 FQNNGV. The CDR3 covers 16 residues. The CDR3: CASSFTSGGQGAEAFF. The CDR3 region has the DNA TGTGCCAGCAGCTTCACTTCCGGAGGACAGGGGGCTGAAGCTTTCTTT.

This rearrangement joins TRBV27 to TRBJ1-1; 7 nucleotides line up with TRBD1. The CDR3 totals 13 residues. Per germline, CDR1 MNHEY and CDR2 SMNVEV (reference sequence). Unmatched junction bases numbered 3, after V lost 4 bases and J lost 4 bases. The chain's CDR3 is CASSSGGGTEAFF. In DNA, the CDR3 is TGTGCCAGCAGTTCAGGGGGTGGCACTGAAGCTTTCTTT.

A remark on this clone: Other DNA variants within this sample encode the same CDR3. The chain carries TRBV9 and TRBJ2-1; a weak D match, TRBD2 (6 bases). V lost 2 bases to trimming and J lost 5 bases, with 11 bases between them. This CDR3 is built from 14 residues. Germline loops: CDR1 SGDLS, CDR2 YYNGEE. The CDR3 sequence is CASSVGLANNEQFF. CDR3 DNA sequence: TGTGCCAGCAGCGTGGGACTCGCGAACAATGAGCAGTTCTTC.

V gene TRBV4-3 combines with J gene TRBJ2-5, with 9 positions matching TRBD1. V was pared by 0 bases and J by 5 bases, with 10 bases of the junction left unmatched. The CDR3 is 17 residues long. CDR1 and CDR2 from the germline V gene are LGHNA and YSLEER. The CDR3 protein is CASSQEGYRGLRETQYF. The CDR3 DNA follows: TGCGCCAGCAGCCAAGAGGGGTACAGGGGGCTGCGGGAGACCCAGTACTTC.

Remarks on this clone: At the DNA level, this CDR3 is encoded by other sequences in the same sample as well. The rearrangement uses TRBV7-9 and TRBJ1-2, with TRBD1 matching over 7 bases. V shed 1 base, J shed 5 bases, and the junction held 4 bases outside the gene matches. Germline CDR1 is SEHNR and CDR2 is FQNEAQ (reference sequence). The CDR3 sequence is 14 residues long. The CDR3 region has the DNA TGTGCCAGCAGCTTAGGACAGGGAAGTTATGGCTACACCTTC. This translates into CASSLGQGSYGYTF. Variable domain in full (rest from reference TRBV7-9 and TRBJ1-2): DTGVSQNPRHKITKRGQNVTFRCDPISEHNRLYWYRQTLGQGPEFLTYFQNEAQLEKSRLLSDRFSAERPKGSFSTLEIQRTEQGDSAMYLCASSLGQGSYGYTFGSGTRLTVV.

Regarding this clone: This sample includes further DNA sequences coding for the same CDR3. V is TRBV2 and J is TRBJ2-5; D is undetermined. Near its end, the DNA agrees better with TRBJ2-7, so the J call may be wrong. Germline V gene data show CDR1 as SNHLY and CDR2 as FYNNEI. The CDR3 is 10 amino acids. The CDR3 sequence is CASSDYEQYF. DNA of the CDR3: TGTGCCAGCAGTGACTACGAGCAGTACTTC.

The V gene is TRBV6-1, the J gene TRBJ2-1; 7 nucleotides match TRBD2. Germline V gene lookup returns CDR1 MNHNS and CDR2 SASEGT. The CDR3 is made up of 13 amino acids. The junction had 7 bases not matched to a gene; V was cut back by 7 bases and J by 7 bases. CDR3 nucleotides: TGTGCCAGCAAGGCGGGGGACGGGAATGAGCAGTTCTTC. Its protein product is CASKAGDGNEQFF.

This clone appeared a single time. V and J are TRBV6-5 and TRBJ1-1; 10 bases fit TRBD1. The V gene's germline CDR1 is MNHEY and CDR2 SVGAGI. Germline trimming cut 0 bases from V and 5 bases from J; bases unmatched to any gene: 6. The CDR3 runs 16 residues. CDR3 bases: TGTGCCAGCAGTTACTCGACAGGGGGCGTGGGGACTGAAGCTTTCTTT. This translates into CASSYSTGGVGTEAFF.

The CDR3 loop is CASSADRGDTEAFF. For the CDR3, the DNA is TGTGCCAGCAGCGCCGACAGGGGGGACACTGAAGCTTTCTTT. The J gene is TRBJ1-1, the V gene TRBV9; TRBD1 matches 9 bases. The V gene end was trimmed by 3 bases and the J gene end by 3 bases; junction bases not matched to a gene: 3. Germline CDR1 SGDLS, CDR2 YYNGEE. CDR3 length: 14 residues. The full variable domain, its missing parts supplied by reference TRBV9 and TRBJ1-1, is DSGVTQTPKHLITATGQRVTLRCSPRSGDLSVYWYQQSLDQGLQFLIQYYNGEERAKGNILERFSAQQFPDLHSELNLSSLELGDSALYFCASSADRGDTEAFFGQGTRLTVV.

CDR3 in amino acids: CASSEHGGGLLGNSPLHF. As DNA, the CDR3 is TGTGCCAGCAGTGAACATGGAGGGGGCCTGCTAGGTAATTCACCCCTCCACTTT. V usage is TRBV25-1 and J usage is TRBJ1-6, with 7 bases matching TRBD1. Germline V gives CDR1 MGHDK, CDR2 SYGVNS. The CDR3 runs 18 residues. V gave up 2 bases and J gave up 6 bases; unmatched junction bases: 13. Looking up the rest from reference TRBV25-1 and TRBJ1-6 gives the full variable domain: EADIYQTPRYLVIGTGKKITLECSQTMGHDKMYWYQQDPGMELHLIHYSYGVNSTEKGDLSSESTVSRIRTEHFPLTLESARPSHTSQYLCASSEHGGGLLGNSPLHFGNGTRLTVT.

The genes are TRBV5-8 and TRBJ1-3; TRBD1 is a possible D gene (5 bases). Germline V gene sequence: CDR1 SGHTS, CDR2 YDEGEE. V shed 6 bases and J shed 0 bases, with 16 bases lying between them. The CDR3 contains 16 residues. The CDR3 region has the DNA TGTGCCAGCACCACGGGGGACTCCTTCTCTGGAAACACCATATATTTT. It yields the protein CASTTGDSFSGNTIYF.

The chain is built from TRBV9 and TRBJ1-2, with TRBD1 as a possible D gene (5 bases). Germline CDR1 and CDR2: SGDLS and YYNGEE. This CDR3 region has 15 residues. V lost 0 bases, J lost 4 bases, and 13 bases lay in between. The CDR3 loop reads CASSVGDSTFYGYTF. The CDR3 DNA is TGTGCCAGCAGCGTAGGTGACAGTACCTTCTATGGCTACACCTTC.